This TCR beta chain is from a study of blood T cell repertoires in COVID-19 (TCRdb year 2020). For the wider study: The collaborator samples originated in the United States, Italy and Spain and spanned the acute and convalescent phases of COVID-19. The material from the prospective study consisted of cDNA or gDNA derived from T cells, B-cell-depleted T cells, or PBMCs. Deeply sampled blood TCRbeta repertoires from subjects exposed to, actively infected with, or recovered from COVID-19 were included in the dataset. A freely available public database, intended as a resource for researchers studying the immune response to SARS-CoV-2, is where the repertoires were released. The samples were drawn from the first 160 participants of the ongoing ImmuneRACE study and from 950 to 1,500 subjects provided by 6 global collaborators. Nearly every sample came with metadata listing a de-identified subject ID, COVID-19 status, age in years and sex. Where HLA class I and class II types were available, the types were taken from metadata supplied by the sample provider, not from assay-based typing.

TCRbeta CDR3 regions were amplified from genomic DNA by means of the immunoSEQ Assay, a bias-controlled multiplex PCR. The authors' pipeline ran thus. Nucleated cell counts per sample were estimated from amplification of reference gene primers within the assay. To quantify the absolute abundance of each unique TCRbeta CDR3 rearrangement, sequence reads were collapsed and filtered. Productive Simpson clonality was computed per sample as the square root of Simpson's diversity index over productive rearrangements. TCRdb carries this immuneACCESS record with in-frame sequences only. Its versions omit some clonotypes, under half of them owing to an unresolved V gene in the studies checked, with the rest unexplained. The V and J calls and clone size were taken over from that table, and D and trimming were inferred from the DNA. The table for this sample lists approximately 290,000 clones; 80% to 90% of them were counted only once. The ten top clones hold around 4.5% of the sample.

Findings and caveats that apply to the study as a whole: The amount of clinical and demographic metadata varied by source and participant and was provided uncurated.

To note about this clone: Its antigen is not yet known. Base qualities are not recorded, but no much larger clone differs from it by a single base.

Enrolling through a virtual design, the prospective study's participants ranged in age from roughly 18 to 95 years and lived across more than 20 United States geographic areas. Cohort assignment in the prospective study relied on participant-reported clinical history from a screening survey and a study questionnaire. Recovered participants in ImmuneRACE Cohort 3 were defined by two consecutive negative NP/OP PCR tests, clearance by a healthcare professional, or resolution of symptoms. In the prospective study, mobile phlebotomists collected whole blood, serum and a nasopharyngeal or oropharyngeal swab from each participant. Prospective study participants could optionally give additional blood draws and questionnaires over an approximately two-month period. Before DNA extraction, prospective study blood samples were shipped either frozen or at room temperature. CDR1 is given as MNHEY and CDR2 as SMNVEV, both from the germline V gene (reference sequence). The CDR3 runs 13 amino acids, cysteine and phenylalanine included. Here the CDR3 DNA is all that survives: 39 bases in frame from base 1. The trim is 4 bases for V and 2 bases for J, with a gap of 6 bases between the germline ends.

Material: PBMCs or T cells enriched from blood (not recorded which). The rearranged segments are TRBV27 and TRBJ2-1; the D gene is perhaps TRBD1, from 6 matching bases. The origin of this receptor is a woman aged 25 to 39 who had recovered from COVID-19. CDR3 reads: CASSSGAYNEQFF. The DNA sequence is given as TGTGCCAGCAGTTCAGGGGCCTACAATGAGCAGTTCTTC.